This TCR beta chain is from a study of regulatory dendritic cells for organ transplantation (dated by TCRdb to the late 2010s). Looking at the study overall: The TCRbeta repertoires of sorted naive and memory CD4+ and CD8+ T cells were sequenced before and after allostimulation with regulatory or mature dendritic cells.

What the work shows at the level of the full study, not this receptor alone: In both subjects, allostimulation led to expansion of memory CD8+ clones, though the expansion induced by regulatory dendritic cells appeared to be more limited than that induced by mature dendritic cells. Sequencing was done in only a couple of subjects, and the authors reported considerable heterogeneity between individuals in the alloreactive memory CD8+ T cell pool. Of the resting subsets, memory CD8+ T cells had the largest number of alloreactive TCR clonotypes. Naive CD4+ and CD8+ T cells showed highly diverse repertoires, whereas memory cells were less diverse and memory CD8+ cells were the most oligoclonal.

FACS was used to sort CD4+ or CD8+ cells into naive T cells (CD45RA+) and memory T cells (CD45RO+). The T cells used for TCR sequencing were obtained from two healthy control subjects. Unstimulated sorted T cell subsets served as baseline controls for the mixed lymphocyte reactions. The Qiagen DNeasy Blood & Tissue Kit was used to extract genomic DNA. Comments on this clone: It has no known antigen specificity. No much larger clone is present one base from it, and per-base qualities are unavailable.

CDR1 and CDR2 were assigned from the germline V gene as MNHEY and SVGAGI. Germline trimming: 2 bases from V, 6 bases from J; junction bases outside gene matches: 3. From the cysteine through the phenylalanine, the CDR3 covers 13 amino acids. Only CDR3 DNA remains: 39 bases, in frame from the first base. A multiplexed two-step PCR with Vbeta-specific forward primers and Jbeta-specific reverse primers was used to amplify the TCRbeta CDR3 regions. Through the immunoSEQ service, TCRbeta libraries were sequenced on an Illumina instrument. The study's own analysis went as follows. V, D and J genes were assigned using IMGT annotation, and counts were corrected for multiplex PCR bias using synthetic CDR3 analogues. In the immunoSEQ Analyzer, repertoire clonality was calculated as one minus normalized Shannon entropy. Clonal expansion was defined by Fisher's exact test with Benjamini-Hochberg false discovery rate control, using two-tailed P<0.01. In TCRdb, the immuneACCESS table is reduced to in-frame sequences with V and J assigned. These tables do not hold every clone; where another copy was compared, an unresolved V gene accounts for under half, and the others remain unexplained. The D gene and trimming were derived from the DNA, and the V and J assignments and clone size from that table. The sample records under 40,000 clones, 80% to 95% of which are singletons. The biggest ten clones account for about 0.11% of the sample.

Sequenced material: naive CD8+ T cells from blood. This specimen's cell subset or site label, interpreted: CD45RA+ naive T cells. The V and J genes are TRBV6-5 and TRBJ1-2; 7 bases in the middle match TRBD1. This TCR was recovered from a human donor in good health. The CDR3 reads CASSYGQEDGYTF. The bases are TGTGCCAGCAGTTACGGACAGGAGGATGGCTACACCTTC.